These 14 T cell receptor beta chains came from one sample sequenced in a study of shared clonotypes between healthy human individuals. Using immunoSEQ multiplex PCR, the repertoire was profiled, and TCRdb retains in-frame clones only, with some absent. The repertoire holds over 2 million clones, with 85% to 95% as singletons. Sequences were obtained from naive CD4+ T cells from PBMCs. Subset described: CD45RA+ positively selected. These receptors were obtained from a young man in good health. Some clones in this sample may be carry-over from other donors' samples.

V usage is TRBV5-1 and J usage is TRBJ2-7; the match to TRBD2 covers 7 bases. J lost 0 bases, V lost 4 bases, and 7 bases had no gene match. CDR1 SGHRS and CDR2 YFSETQ come from the germline V gene. There are 15 residues in the CDR3. This CDR3 is CASSESGGTSYEQYF. The CDR3 DNA reads TGCGCCAGCAGCGAATCGGGAGGTACCTCCTACGAGCAGTACTTC.

J is TRBJ2-1 and V is TRBV6-5; D might be TRBD1 (5 bases). The germline CDR1 and CDR2 sequences are MNHEY and SVGAGI. This CDR3 is 13 amino acids long. V was cut by 7 bases and J by 9 bases, with 16 bases left in between. CDR3 amino acids: CASTVPGTGEQFF. The CDR3 region has the DNA TGTGCCAGCACAGTTCCAGGCACAGGTGAGCAGTTCTTC.

In this sample, this clone turned up once. This chain joins TRBV18 and TRBJ2-5; 10 nucleotides match TRBD1. CDR1 is KGHSH, CDR2 LQKENI, per germline. This CDR3 has 17 residues. The V gene end was trimmed by 3 bases and the J gene end by 3 bases; junction bases not matched to a gene: 10. The CDR3 sequence: CASSPTTGTGVEETQYF. The CDR3 DNA follows: TGTGCCAGCTCACCGACCACGGGGACAGGGGTCGAAGAGACCCAGTACTTC.

The J gene is TRBJ2-7, the V gene TRBV30; 12 nucleotides agree with TRBD2. The CDR3 totals 15 residues. CDR1 and CDR2 (germline): GTSNPN, SVGIG (reference sequence). The V gene end was trimmed by 4 bases and the J gene end by 1 base; junction bases not matched to a gene: 5. In nucleotides, the CDR3 is TGTGCCTGGACCTGGGGACTAGCGGGTTCCTACGAGCAGTACTTC. As protein: CAWTWGLAGSYEQYF. Together with reference TRBV30 and TRBJ2-7, the CDR3 gives the full variable domain: SQTIHQWPATLVQPVGSPLSLECTVEGTSNPNLYWYRQAAGRGLQLLFYSVGIGQISSEVPQNLSASRPQDRQFILSSKKLLLSDSGFYLCAWTWGLAGSYEQYFGPGTRLTVT.

The rearrangement uses TRBV28 and TRBJ1-3; D ambiguous. CDR3 length equals 14 residues. Germline lookup yields CDR1 MDHEN and CDR2 SYDVKM. V dropped 8 bases and J dropped 0 bases, with 11 bases sitting between them. This CDR3 is CASLGRHSGNTIYF. DNA for the CDR3: TGTGCCAGCCTAGGGCGGCACTCTGGAAACACCATATATTTT.

This clone was detected only once. This chain joins TRBV29-1 and TRBJ2-7, with a tentative D call TRBD2 (6 bases). Germline CDR1 SQVTM, CDR2 ANQGSEA. V was pared by 2 bases and J by 7 bases, with 18 bases between. This CDR3 is built from 14 residues. The CDR3 is CSVERGLGVGEQYF. The CDR3 DNA reads TGCAGCGTTGAACGGGGACTGGGGGTAGGGGAGCAGTACTTC.

The CDR3 spells CASNTPRTGKNEQFF. DNA for the CDR3: TGTGCCAGCAACACACCAAGGACAGGGAAAAATGAGCAGTTCTTC. The chain carries TRBV5-6 and TRBJ2-1; TRBD1 aligns across 8 bases. Germline V gene sequence: CDR1 SGHDT, CDR2 YYEEEE. J gave up 7 bases and V 6 bases, and 12 bases lay outside the gene matches. This CDR3 has 15 amino acids.

This clone has just one count. The J gene is TRBJ1-1, the V gene TRBV7-2; maybe TRBD1 (5 bases). The CDR3 sequence is 14 residues long. Trimming pared 4 bases from V and 0 bases from J, leaving 9 bases between. CDR1 SGHTA and CDR2 FQGNSA come from the germline V gene. DNA for the CDR3: TGTGCCAGCAGCTATCAGACAGTGAACACTGAAGCTTTCTTT. It yields the protein CASSYQTVNTEAFF.

As DNA, the CDR3 is TGCGCCAGCAGCCAAGATGGGTCCAGGAACTCCTACAATGAGCAGTTCTTC. Encoded protein: CASSQDGSRNSYNEQFF. The gene calls are TRBV4-3 and TRBJ2-1, with no clear D. Germline CDR1 is LGHNA and CDR2 is YSLEER. With 0 bases removed from V and 0 bases from J, the gap between germline ends came to 12 bases. The CDR3 consists of 17 residues.

This clone was seen once. The rearrangement uses TRBV19 and TRBJ2-7; TRBD1 aligns across 7 bases. The germline gives CDR1 LNHDA, CDR2 SQIVND (reference sequence). This CDR3 has 16 residues. V shed 4 bases and J 1 base; nucleotides not matched to a gene: 10. The CDR3 sequence: CASSKRPRGLSYEQYF. The DNA of the CDR3 is TGTGCCAGTAGTAAACGACCTAGGGGGCTTTCCTACGAGCAGTACTTC.

The chain joins TRBV19 to TRBJ1-3; TRBD1 matches 7 bases. After removal of 7 bases from V and 4 bases from J, the junction contained 7 bases not matched to a gene. Germline assignment: CDR1 LNHDA and CDR2 SQIVND (reference sequence). CDR3 length: 14 amino acids. The CDR3 protein is CASTQDRTGNTIYF. CDR3 DNA: TGTGCCAGTACCCAGGACAGGACAGGAAACACCATATATTTT.

Points on this clone: At one of its ends the junction is not consistent with the germline gene, which may arise from a read error. The V call is TRBV6-1, the J call TRBJ2-7; D perhaps matches TRBD1 (5 bases). Germline assignment: CDR1 MNHNS and CDR2 SASEGT. The CDR3 consists of 13 residues. CDR3 protein: CASRRQTPYGQYF. In DNA, the CDR3 is TGTGCCAGCCGCCGACAGACACCCTACGGGCAGTACTTC.

As regards this clone: Other DNA sequences in this sample translate to the same CDR3. The chain recombines TRBV7-2 with TRBJ2-5; D gene ambiguous. Trimming removed 2 bases from V and 5 bases from J, with 3 bases in between. CDR1 and CDR2 from the germline V gene are SGHTA and FQGNSA. The CDR3 loop spans 11 amino acids. The CDR3, as DNA: TGTGCCAGCAGCTTATATGAGACCCAGTACTTC. Amino acid sequence: CASSLYETQYF.

To note about this clone: This CDR3 is also generated by other DNA sequences in the sample. The chain carries TRBV5-1 and TRBJ2-1; 10 bases map to TRBD2. The CDR3 consists of 15 residues. Germline-derived CDR1 and CDR2 are SGHRS and YFSETQ. V dropped 5 bases and J dropped 3; count of bases not matched to a gene: 5. For the CDR3, the DNA is TGCGCCAGCAGTTCGGGACTAGCGAACTACAATGAGCAGTTCTTC. This sequence encodes CASSSGLANYNEQFF.